This T cell receptor (beta chain) was recovered during a study of beta chain features in type 1 diabetes. This clone was counted between two and nine times. Per germline, CDR1 SEHNR and CDR2 FQNEAQ (reference sequence). V lost 5 bases and J 4 bases, leaving 8 bases between the germline ends. The CDR3 spans 12 residues. Sequenced material consisted of expressed TCRB transcripts (all of the isolated RNA was reverse transcribed). TCRdb's table, derived via immunoSEQ multiplex PCR, lists solely in-frame clones and lacks some. The data show 400,000 to 500,000 clones, 11% to 15% seen once. This TCR came from a man younger than 40 in good health. The chain is built from TRBV7-9 and TRBJ1-1; a possible D gene is TRBD1 (6 bases). The sample was naive CD4+ T cells from blood. CDR3 residues: CASSGRGTEAFF. The CDR3 DNA is TGTGCCAGCAGCGGCAGGGGCACTGAAGCTTTCTTT.